This entry lists 23 T cell receptor beta chains sequenced from one sample in a study of human T cells and chemical hapten exposure (TCRdb year 2021). This specimen's time point label, per the study, means: pre-sensitization, week 0. The meaning of the sample's treatment or condition label: therapeutic diphenylcyclopropenone sensitization with weekly scalp DPC. Library construction relied on RACE. Sequencing was carried out with a NextSeq 500. In-frame beta chains were kept once TCRdb had trimmed the public reads at Q25 with fastp and called clones with MiXCR. Every CDR3 protein is listed once, alongside the most common genes and DNA of its rows. Recorded for this sample are tens of thousands of distinct CDR3 sequences; around 10% of them occurred a single time. Around 3.6% of the sample is in the top ten clones. Here the sequenced sample was whole blood, taken in connection with sensitization to the hapten diphenylcyclopropenone (DPC). These receptors came from a woman aged 40 to 55 with alopecia areata. Some clones in this sample may be carry-over from other donors' samples.

In its sample, this clonotype was seen a few times. V and J are TRBV18 and TRBJ1-2; the D gene is possibly TRBD1 (5 bases). The CDR3 is 14 residues long. Trimming shortened V by 0 bases and J by 1 base, and 6 bases separated the two germline ends. Per the germline V gene, CDR1 is KGHSH and CDR2 is LQKENI. The CDR3 is CASSPPGVNYGYTF. The CDR3 DNA reads TGTGCCAGCTCACCACCGGGGGTTAACTATGGCTACACCTTC. Filled out from reference TRBV18 and TRBJ1-2, the complete variable domain reads NAGVMQNPRHLVRRRGQEARLRCSPMKGHSHVYWYRQLPEEGLKFMVYLQKENIIDESGMPKERFSAEFPKEGPSILRIQQVVRGDSAAYFCASSPPGVNYGYTFGSGTRLTVV.

The table lists this clonotype with many counts. The V gene is TRBV7-3, the J gene TRBJ1-5; D not resolved. Germline CDR1 SGHTA, CDR2 FQGTGA. The CDR3 length is 13 residues. Trimming shortened V by 1 base and J by 3 bases, and 4 bases separated the two germline ends. The DNA for the CDR3 is TGTGCCAGCAGCTTAATACACAATCAGCCCCAGCATTTT. Residues: CASSLIHNQPQHF.

The genes are TRBV12-3 or TRBV12-4 and TRBJ1-4; 7 bases align to TRBD1. The J segment lost 0 bases and the V segment lost 6 bases, leaving 1 base of the junction unmatched. There are 14 residues in the CDR3. The chain's CDR3 is CASRGTATNEKLFF. CDR3 nucleotides: TGTGCCAGCAGGGGGACAGCAACTAATGAAAAACTGTTTTTT.

The V gene is TRBV4-1, the J gene TRBJ2-5, with a possible D match to TRBD1 (5 bases). Germline values: CDR1 MGHRA, CDR2 YSYEKL. V shed 5 bases and J shed 5 bases, with 18 bases lying between them. There are 15 residues in the CDR3. DNA for the CDR3: TGCGCCAGCAGCTACAGGCAGGGATCGAGTGAGACCCAGTACTTC. As protein: CASSYRQGSSETQYF.

This clonotype showed up many times. The J gene is TRBJ2-3, the V gene TRBV24-1; D gene unclear. The ends were cut back, 3 bases at V and 3 bases at J, with 15 bases in the middle. Germline V gene sequence: CDR1 KGHDR, CDR2 SFDVKD. The CDR3 totals 16 residues. CDR3: CATSDRVTFGTDTQYF. In nucleotides, the CDR3 is TGTGCCACCAGTGATCGGGTTACCTTCGGGACAGATACGCAGTATTTT.

This clonotype was seen a few times. This chain joins TRBV6-2 or TRBV6-3 and TRBJ1-5, with 8 nucleotides matching TRBD1. The CDR3 runs to 17 residues. CDR1 and CDR2 (germline): MNHEY, SVGEGT. The trim removed 4 bases at V and 0 bases at J, leaving 8 bases unmatched. CDR3 sequence: CASSSGQGYYSNQPQHF. DNA for the CDR3: TGTGCCAGCAGTTCCGGACAGGGTTATTATAGCAATCAGCCCCAGCATTTT.

In its sample, this clonotype was seen a few times. In DNA, the CDR3 is TGTGCCAGCAGTTTCAACAGGGCTGAAAAACTGTTTTTT. Translation: CASSFNRAEKLFF. This chain uses TRBV12-3 or TRBV12-4 with TRBJ1-4, with D perhaps TRBD1 (6 bases). With 3 bases removed from V and 7 bases from J, the gap between germline ends came to 9 bases. This CDR3 spans 13 amino acids.

Remarks on this clonotype: This sequence may be a read error, since a much larger clone differs from it by one base. The conserved closing phenylalanine or tryptophan is absent in this CDR3, likely reflecting a read error. V is TRBV12-3 or TRBV12-4 and J is TRBJ2-2; D unresolved. V lost 5 bases to trimming and J lost 5 bases, with 12 bases between them. The CDR3 runs to 14 residues. This CDR3 reads CASSPAAATGELFS. In DNA form, the CDR3 reads TGTGCCAGCAGTCCCGCCGCCGCGACCGGGGAGCTGTTTTCT.

This clonotype appeared a few times. The CDR3 nucleotides are TGTGCCAGCAGCCACCCCCTGCAGTCCCGCTCCTACGAGCAGTACTTC. It specifies CASSHPLQSRSYEQYF. The V call is TRBV7-8, the J call TRBJ2-7; the D is unclear. Trimming pared 5 bases from V and 0 bases from J, leaving 17 bases between. The CDR3 has 16 amino acids. Germline V gene sequence: CDR1 SGHVS, CDR2 FQNEAQ. Supplemented by reference TRBV7-8 and TRBJ2-7, the full variable domain reads GAGVSQSPRYKVAKRGQDVALRCDPISGHVSLFWYQQALGQGPEFLTYFQNEAQLDKSGLPSDRFFAERPEGSVSTLKIQRTQQEDSAVYLCASSHPLQSRSYEQYFGPGTRLTVT.

This clonotype was recorded a few times. The CDR3 coding sequence is TGTGCCAGCAGCTTCCCCGGGGCCTTACCCGGTGAGCAGTTCTTC. Its protein is CASSFPGALPGEQFF. This chain connects TRBV5-4 to TRBJ2-1; D is perhaps TRBD1 or TRBD2 (5 bases each). V was trimmed by 2 bases and J by 9 bases, leaving 18 bases between them. This CDR3 is built from 15 residues. The germline gives CDR1 SGHNT, CDR2 YYREEE (reference sequence).

CDR3 protein: CAWMWQGVTEAFF. Written as DNA, the CDR3 is TGTGCCTGGATGTGGCAGGGGGTCACTGAAGCTTTCTTT. The chain combines TRBV30 with TRBJ1-1; 7 bases are shared with TRBD1. CDR3 length equals 13 residues. J was trimmed by 4 bases and V by 4 bases; bases with no gene match: 6. The germline gives CDR1 GTSNPN, CDR2 SVGIG (reference sequence).

Judged by abundance, this clonotype is medium-sized. The CDR3 bases are TGCAGTGCTCAATCATTAGTACGTTACTCCTACGAGCAGTACTTC. Amino acids: CSAQSLVRYSYEQYF. This chain joins TRBV20-1 and TRBJ2-7, with D unclear. Trimming removed 5 bases from V and 0 bases from J, with 17 bases in between. The CDR3 extends over 15 amino acids. Germline V gene sequence: CDR1 DFQATT, CDR2 SNEGSKA (reference sequence).

This clonotype appeared many times. The chain uses TRBV5-5 and TRBJ2-1; maybe TRBD2 (6 bases). The V gene's germline CDR1 is SGHKS and CDR2 YYEKEE (reference sequence). The CDR3 totals 15 residues. The V and J ends lost 4 bases and 1 base respectively, with 12 bases between them. The CDR3 nucleotides are TGTGCCAGCAGCCAGAGTGGGACTTCCTACAATGAGCAGTTCTTC. Protein sequence: CASSQSGTSYNEQFF.

This clonotype was detected ten times or more. The V and J genes are TRBV18 and TRBJ2-3; D tentatively fits TRBD1 or TRBD2 (5 bases each). The CDR3 runs to 15 residues. V was trimmed by 4 bases and J by 1 base, leaving 12 bases between them. Germline CDR1 KGHSH, CDR2 LQKENI. The CDR3 DNA reads TGTGCCAGCTCACTCAGGGTTAGCGGCACAGATACGCAGTATTTT. Protein sequence: CASSLRVSGTDTQYF.

This clonotype was seen repeatedly, ten times or more. The rearrangement uses TRBV6-2 or TRBV6-3 and TRBJ2-3; D possibly uses TRBD1 or TRBD2 (5 bases each). V lost 2 bases and J 7 bases, leaving 13 bases between the germline ends. Per germline, CDR1 MNHEY and CDR2 SVGEGT. This CDR3 contains 14 residues. The CDR3 spells CASSYGTKTNTQYF. In nucleotides, the CDR3 is TGTGCCAGCAGTTACGGGACGAAAACGAATACGCAGTATTTT.

The rearrangement uses TRBV20-1 and TRBJ2-2, with 7 positions matching TRBD2. Germline trimming cut 3 bases from V and 3 bases from J; bases unmatched to any gene: 7. The CDR3 length is 15 residues. Germline assignment: CDR1 DFQATT and CDR2 SNEGSKA (reference sequence). The CDR3: CSASRQGGDTGELFF. In DNA form, the CDR3 reads TGCAGTGCTAGCCGGCAGGGAGGGGACACCGGGGAGCTGTTTTTT.

This clonotype was recorded at least ten times. The chain couples TRBV18 to TRBJ2-1; D is perhaps TRBD1 (8 bases). Germline V gene lookup returns CDR1 KGHSH and CDR2 LQKENI. The V end was cut by 6 bases, the J end by 0 bases, with 18 bases between. This CDR3 has 17 residues. The chain's CDR3 is CASSLLQGGASYNEQFF. CDR3 coding DNA: TGTGCCAGCTCTCTTCTACAGGGGGGGGCCTCCTACAATGAGCAGTTCTTC. Together with reference TRBV18 and TRBJ2-1, the CDR3 gives the full variable domain: NAGVMQNPRHLVRRRGQEARLRCSPMKGHSHVYWYRQLPEEGLKFMVYLQKENIIDESGMPKERFSAEFPKEGPSILRIQQVVRGDSAAYFCASSLLQGGASYNEQFFGPGTRLTVL.

The genes are TRBV7-9 and TRBJ2-7; the D gene is possibly TRBD1 (5 bases). Per the germline V gene, CDR1 is SEHNR and CDR2 is FQNEAQ (reference sequence). The CDR3 is 13 amino acids. Trimming took 5 bases from V and 6 from J, leaving 14 bases between them. The CDR3 here is CASSQNERGEQYF. The CDR3 DNA follows: TGTGCCAGCAGCCAAAACGAAAGGGGCGAGCAGTACTTC.

Many counts were recorded for this clonotype. V and J are TRBV7-6 and TRBJ2-7, with a tentative D call TRBD1 (6 bases). Germline CDR1 SGHVS, CDR2 FNYEAQ. The V and J ends lost 0 bases and 6 bases respectively, with 18 bases between them. This CDR3 spans 16 amino acids. CDR3 in DNA: TGTGCCAGCAGCTTAGCATCGCTACAGGGAAGTCGCGAGCAGTACTTC. This translates into CASSLASLQGSREQYF.

This clonotype was counted many times. The rearrangement uses TRBV7-2 and TRBJ2-3; D is perhaps TRBD1 (7 bases). Trimming stripped 5 bases from V and 0 bases from J, with 39 bases between. Germline V gives CDR1 SGHTA, CDR2 FQGNSA. This CDR3 comprises 24 residues. The CDR3 DNA reads as TGTGCCAGCAGCAAAACGATGCCGGGGGTCCCCCGCCTCGTACGGGACAGCAGCACAGATACGCAGTATTTT. This gives the protein CASSKTMPGVPRLVRDSSTDTQYF.

At least ten counts were recorded for this clonotype. This chain uses TRBV12-3 or TRBV12-4 with TRBJ1-1, with 7 bases aligning to TRBD1. This CDR3 region has 15 residues. V gave up 6 bases and J gave up 1 base; unmatched junction bases: 8. The CDR3 nucleotides are TGTGCCAGCAGCACGACAGGGAGCCGGAACACTGAAGCTTTCTTT. Translating gives CASSTTGSRNTEAFF.

This rearrangement joins TRBV20-1 to TRBJ2-1; D is perhaps TRBD1 (6 bases). The ends were cut back, 1 base at V and 1 base at J, with 11 bases in the middle. The CDR3 covers 15 residues. Germline V gene data show CDR1 as DFQATT and CDR2 as SNEGSKA (reference sequence). The CDR3 reads CSARGAQGSYNEQFF. For the CDR3, the DNA is TGCAGTGCTAGAGGGGCCCAGGGGTCCTACAATGAGCAGTTCTTC.

This chain joins TRBV18 and TRBJ1-1; no definite D call. Trimming removed 3 bases at V and 7 bases at J, with 15 bases between. Germline CDR1 and CDR2: KGHSH and LQKENI. This CDR3 spans 14 amino acids. The CDR3 DNA is TGTGCCAGCTCACCCTGGACGGGTTCGAATGAAGCTTTCTTT. Its translation: CASSPWTGSNEAFF.